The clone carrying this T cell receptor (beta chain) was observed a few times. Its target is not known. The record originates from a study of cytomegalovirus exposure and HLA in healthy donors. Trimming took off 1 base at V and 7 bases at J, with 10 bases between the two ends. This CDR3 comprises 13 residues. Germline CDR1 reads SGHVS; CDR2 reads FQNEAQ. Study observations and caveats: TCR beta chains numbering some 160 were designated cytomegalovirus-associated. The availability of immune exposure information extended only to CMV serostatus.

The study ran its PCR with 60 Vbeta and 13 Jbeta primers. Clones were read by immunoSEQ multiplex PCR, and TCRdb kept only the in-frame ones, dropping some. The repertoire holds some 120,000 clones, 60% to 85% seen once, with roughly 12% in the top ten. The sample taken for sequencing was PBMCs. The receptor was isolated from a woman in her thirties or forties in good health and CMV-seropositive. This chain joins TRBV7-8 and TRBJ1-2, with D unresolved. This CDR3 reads CASSLDLGSGYTF. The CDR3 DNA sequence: TGTGCCAGCAGCTTAGATTTGGGCAGTGGCTACACCTTC.